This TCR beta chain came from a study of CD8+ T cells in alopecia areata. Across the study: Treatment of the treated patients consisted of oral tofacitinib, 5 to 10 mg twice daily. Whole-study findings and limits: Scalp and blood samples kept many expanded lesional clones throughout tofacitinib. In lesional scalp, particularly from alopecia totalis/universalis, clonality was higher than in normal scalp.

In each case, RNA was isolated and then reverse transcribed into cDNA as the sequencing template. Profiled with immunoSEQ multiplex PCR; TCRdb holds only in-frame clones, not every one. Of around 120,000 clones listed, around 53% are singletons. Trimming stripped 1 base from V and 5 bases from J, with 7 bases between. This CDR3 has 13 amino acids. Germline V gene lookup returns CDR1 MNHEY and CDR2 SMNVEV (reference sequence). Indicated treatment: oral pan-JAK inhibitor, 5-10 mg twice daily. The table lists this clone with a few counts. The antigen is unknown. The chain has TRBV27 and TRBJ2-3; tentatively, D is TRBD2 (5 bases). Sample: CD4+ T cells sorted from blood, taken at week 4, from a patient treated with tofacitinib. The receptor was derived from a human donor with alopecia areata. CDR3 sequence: CASSLWGEDTQYF. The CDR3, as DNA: TGTGCCAGCAGTTTATGGGGAGAAGATACGCAGTATTTT.